The sequence of this T cell receptor beta chain was determined in a study of blood T cells in healthy people across ages. A J-beta primer mix and a sample-barcoded 5' primer were used in a second PCR of about 7 to 12 cycles. TCRdb re-called the 5' RACE reads with MiXCR, one entry per CDR3 protein. The profile shows about 670,000 distinct CDR3 sequences, around 38% of them singletons. This CDR3 has 13 amino acids. The V segment lost 6 bases and the J segment 7 bases; nucleotides outside the gene matches: 8. CDR1 is SGHTA and CDR2 is FQGNSA in the germline V gene. Input material: blood. The chain recombines TRBV7-2 with TRBJ2-7, with 8 bases that match TRBD1. The sequence was obtained from an elderly man in good health. This CDR3 is CASRSKTGGEQYF. Written as DNA, the CDR3 is TGTGCCAGCAGGAGCAAAACAGGGGGAGAGCAGTACTTC.